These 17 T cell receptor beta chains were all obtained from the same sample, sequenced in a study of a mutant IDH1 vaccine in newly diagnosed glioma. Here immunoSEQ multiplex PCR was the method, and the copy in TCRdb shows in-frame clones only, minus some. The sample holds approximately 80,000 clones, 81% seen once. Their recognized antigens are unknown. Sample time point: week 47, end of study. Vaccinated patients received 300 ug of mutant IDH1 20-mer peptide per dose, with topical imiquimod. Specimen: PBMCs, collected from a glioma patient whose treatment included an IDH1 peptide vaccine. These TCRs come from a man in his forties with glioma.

The CDR3 spells CASSLYNRDTEAFF. The DNA of the CDR3 is TGTGCCAGCAGCTTGTACAACCGTGACACTGAAGCTTTCTTT. The chain recombines TRBV5-4 with TRBJ1-1; D is uncertain. CDR1 and CDR2 (germline): SGHNT, YYREEE (reference sequence). V gave up 1 base and J gave up 3 bases, with 10 bases separating them. This CDR3 has 14 residues.

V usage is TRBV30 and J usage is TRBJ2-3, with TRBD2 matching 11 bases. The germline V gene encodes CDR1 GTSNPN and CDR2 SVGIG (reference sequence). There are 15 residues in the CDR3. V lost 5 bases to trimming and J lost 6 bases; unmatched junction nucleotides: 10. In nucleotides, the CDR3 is TGTGCCTGGGTTAGCGGGAGGGCTAGTCGCGATACGCAGTATTTT. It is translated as CAWVSGRASRDTQYF.

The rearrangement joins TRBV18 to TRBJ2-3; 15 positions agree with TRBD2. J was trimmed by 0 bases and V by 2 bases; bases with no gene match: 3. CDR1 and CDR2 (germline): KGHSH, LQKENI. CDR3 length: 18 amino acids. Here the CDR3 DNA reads TGTGCCAGCTCACCATCTGGGACTAGCGGGAGGAGCACAGATACGCAGTATTTT. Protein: CASSPSGTSGRSTDTQYF.

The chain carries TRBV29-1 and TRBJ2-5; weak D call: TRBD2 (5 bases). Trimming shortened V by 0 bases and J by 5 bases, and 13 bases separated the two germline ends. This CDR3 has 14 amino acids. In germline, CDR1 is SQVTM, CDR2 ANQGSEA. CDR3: CSVEDSKREETQYF. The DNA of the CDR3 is TGCAGCGTTGAAGATAGTAAGAGGGAGGAGACCCAGTACTTC.

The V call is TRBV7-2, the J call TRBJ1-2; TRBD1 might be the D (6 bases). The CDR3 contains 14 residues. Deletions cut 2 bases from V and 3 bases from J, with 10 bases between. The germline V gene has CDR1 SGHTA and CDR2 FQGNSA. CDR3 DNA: TGTGCCAGCAGCTTAAGAGGGGGTGACTATGGCTACACCTTC. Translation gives CASSLRGGDYGYTF. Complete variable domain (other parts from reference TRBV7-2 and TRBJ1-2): GAGVSQSPSNKVTEKGKDVELRCDPISGHTALYWYRQSLGQGLEFLIYFQGNSAPDKSGLPSDRFSAERTGGSVSTLTIQRTQQEDSAVYLCASSLRGGDYGYTFGSGTRLTVV.

CDR3 loop: CASSSISRQGGYTF. The CDR3 DNA follows: TGTGCCAGCAGCTCCATCTCGCGGCAGGGAGGCTACACCTTC. V is TRBV5-4 and J is TRBJ1-2; D may be TRBD1 (5 bases). The V end was cut by 3 bases, the J end by 8 bases, with 17 bases between. Germline-derived CDR1 and CDR2 are SGHNT and YYREEE (reference sequence). The CDR3 is 14 residues long.

In DNA, the CDR3 is TGTGCCAGCCATTTGTTCCGCGAGCAGTACTTC. Protein sequence: CASHLFREQYF. The J gene is TRBJ2-5, the V gene TRBV2; no firm D call. The J call may be wrong; the DNA end is better matched by TRBJ2-7. The CDR3 consists of 11 residues. Germline CDR1 is SNHLY and CDR2 is FYNNEI.

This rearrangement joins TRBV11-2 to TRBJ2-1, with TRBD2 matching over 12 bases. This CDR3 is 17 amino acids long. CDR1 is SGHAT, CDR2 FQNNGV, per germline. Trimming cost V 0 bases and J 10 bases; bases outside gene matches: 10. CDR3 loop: CASSLDAWTSGATEQFF. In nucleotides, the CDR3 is TGTGCCAGCAGCTTAGATGCCTGGACTAGCGGGGCCACGGAGCAGTTCTTC.

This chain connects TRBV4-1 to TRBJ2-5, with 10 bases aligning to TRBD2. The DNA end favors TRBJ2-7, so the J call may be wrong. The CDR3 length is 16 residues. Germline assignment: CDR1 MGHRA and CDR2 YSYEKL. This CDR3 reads CASSQAPSGGYYEQYF. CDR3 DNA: TGCGCCAGCAGCCAAGCGCCTAGCGGGGGTTACTACGAGCAGTACTTC.

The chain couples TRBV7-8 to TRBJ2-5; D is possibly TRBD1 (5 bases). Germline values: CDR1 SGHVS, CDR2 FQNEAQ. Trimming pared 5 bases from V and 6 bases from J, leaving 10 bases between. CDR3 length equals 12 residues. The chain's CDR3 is CASSPGWQTQYF. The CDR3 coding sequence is TGTGCCAGCAGCCCAGGGTGGCAGACCCAGTACTTC.

CDR3 bases: TGTGCCAGTCGTCCCGGGACGGACTACTATGGCTACACCTTC. Translation: CASRPGTDYYGYTF. The chain links TRBV19 to TRBJ1-2, with D perhaps TRBD1 (5 bases). The germline V gene encodes CDR1 LNHDA and CDR2 SQIVND (reference sequence). V dropped 8 bases and J dropped 3 bases, with 16 bases sitting between them. The CDR3 has 14 amino acids.

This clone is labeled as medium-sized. The CDR3 DNA reads TGTGCCAGCGGGGAGCCCCAGCATTTT. This translates into CASGEPQHF. The V gene is TRBV6-5, the J gene TRBJ1-5, with no clear D. The CDR3 loop spans 9 amino acids. Deletions cut 8 bases from V and 8 bases from J, with 4 bases between. In germline, CDR1 is MNHEY, CDR2 SVGAGI.

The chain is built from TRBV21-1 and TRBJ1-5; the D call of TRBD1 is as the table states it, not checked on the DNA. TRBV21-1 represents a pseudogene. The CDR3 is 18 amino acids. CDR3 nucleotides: TGTGCCAGCAGCAAGCCCGGACAGGGGGCGTCTAGCAATCAGCCCCAGCATTTT. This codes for CASSKPGQGASSNQPQHF.

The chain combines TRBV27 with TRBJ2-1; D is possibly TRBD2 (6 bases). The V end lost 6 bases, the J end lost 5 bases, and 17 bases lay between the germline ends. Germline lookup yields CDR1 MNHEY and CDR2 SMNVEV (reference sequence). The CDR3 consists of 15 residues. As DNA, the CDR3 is TGTGCCAGCAGGCTCCGGGACTTACCTAACAATGAGCAGTTCTTC. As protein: CASRLRDLPNNEQFF.

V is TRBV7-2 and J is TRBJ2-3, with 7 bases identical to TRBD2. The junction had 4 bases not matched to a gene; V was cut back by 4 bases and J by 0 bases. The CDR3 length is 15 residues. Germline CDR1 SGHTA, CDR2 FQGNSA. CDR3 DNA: TGTGCCAGCAGCTCTCTAGCGGCTAGCACAGATACGCAGTATTTT. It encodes CASSSLAASTDTQYF.

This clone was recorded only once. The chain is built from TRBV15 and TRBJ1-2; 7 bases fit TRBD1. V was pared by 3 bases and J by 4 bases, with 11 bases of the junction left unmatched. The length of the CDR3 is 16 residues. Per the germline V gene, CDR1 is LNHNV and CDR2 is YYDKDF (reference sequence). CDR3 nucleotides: TGTGCCACCAGCAGGGGGGGGACAGCGAGGAGCTATGGCTACACCTTC. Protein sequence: CATSRGGTARSYGYTF.

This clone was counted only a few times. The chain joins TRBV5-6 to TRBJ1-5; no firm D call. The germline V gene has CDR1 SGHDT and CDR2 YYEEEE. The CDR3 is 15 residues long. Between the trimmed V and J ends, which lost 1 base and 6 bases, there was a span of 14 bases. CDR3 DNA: TGTGCCAGCAGCTTGACAACGAGCGCAGGTCAGCCCCAGCATTTT. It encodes CASSLTTSAGQPQHF.